This is a list of T cell receptor beta chains from one sample in a study of cytomegalovirus exposure and HLA in healthy donors. Data came from immunoSEQ multiplex PCR; TCRdb stores just in-frame clones and leaves some out. The sample records fewer than 150,000 clones, around 81% being singletons. Sequenced input: PBMCs. The source of these receptors is a man aged 40-55 years in good health and CMV-seropositive. CDR3s include the opening cysteine and the closing phenylalanine or tryptophan. Each record gives: J gene, V gene, D gene, clone size, CDR3 DNA, CDR3 protein. D genes are given only for firm matches. Not all rows give a size; the values are once, few, many and, for expanded clones, a class.

TRBJ2-4 | TRBV5-6 | . | . | TGTGCCAGCAGCTTGGACAGTAAAAACATTCAGTACTTC | CASSLDSKNIQYF
TRBJ2-7 | TRBV4-1 | TRBD1 | . | TGCGCCAGCAGCTACCGGACAGGGGGTCGATCCTACGAGCAGTACTTC | CASSYRTGGRSYEQYF
TRBJ1-4 | TRBV4-3 | TRBD1 | few | TGCGCCAGCAGCCCATCGACAGGGGGCGGTGAAAAACTGTTTTTT | CASSPSTGGGEKLFF
TRBJ2-4 | TRBV15 | TRBD2 | . | TGTGCCACCAGCCCCTTCCTTGGCGGGGGATCCAAAAACATTCAGTACTTC | CATSPFLGGGSKNIQYF
TRBJ2-7 | TRBV5-4 | TRBD2 | . | TGTGCCAGCAGCTTGTTCGGGGCGGGAGGGCTTTACGAGCAGTACTTC | CASSLFGAGGLYEQYF
TRBJ2-2 | TRBV19 | TRBD1 | once | TGTGCCAGTACCGACCGCTCGACAGGGCACGGGGAGCTGTTTTTT | CASTDRSTGHGELFF
TRBJ2-7 | TRBV11-2 | . | . | TGTGCCAGCAGCCCGACGGGGTACGAGCAGTACTTC | CASSPTGYEQYF
TRBJ1-5 | TRBV28 | . | . | TGTGCCAGCAGTCCCATCCTCGGGGTGGCAAATCAGCCCCAGCATTTT | CASSPILGVANQPQHF
TRBJ1-4 | TRBV5-1 | . | . | TGCGCCAGCAGCTTGTTGGCGGGGGAAAAACTGTTTTTT | CASSLLAGEKLFF
TRBJ2-5 | TRBV7-9 | . | . | TGTGCCAGCAGCGCGGCAGGGCAAGAGACCCAGTACTTC | CASSAAGQETQYF
TRBJ1-1 | TRBV29-1 | TRBD1 | . | TGCAGCGTCTGGGACAGGGGGGTCACTGAAGCTTTCTTT | CSVWDRGVTEAFF